This T cell receptor beta chain emerged from a study of blood T cell repertoires in COVID-19. Germline V gives CDR1 MGHDK, CDR2 SYGVNS. Trimming cost V 3 bases and J 5 bases, with 4 bases left between them. CDR3 length equals 11 residues. The protocol was immunoSEQ multiplex PCR, while the TCRdb copy is restricted to in-frame clones and leaves out a portion. The profile shows 150,000 or so clones, around nine tenths of them singletons. The receptor was isolated from a man aged 55 to 69 with COVID-19, enrolled during active disease. The specimen was peripheral blood. The chain couples TRBV25-1 to TRBJ1-1; no firm D call. This chain's CDR3 is CASSDLTEAFF. CDR3 nucleotides: TGTGCCAGCAGTGACCTGACTGAAGCTTTCTTT. Using reference TRBV25-1 and TRBJ1-1 for the parts outside the CDR3, the full variable domain is EADIYQTPRYLVIGTGKKITLECSQTMGHDKMYWYQQDPGMELHLIHYSYGVNSTEKGDLSSESTVSRIRTEHFPLTLESARPSHTSQYLCASSDLTEAFFGQGTRLTVV.